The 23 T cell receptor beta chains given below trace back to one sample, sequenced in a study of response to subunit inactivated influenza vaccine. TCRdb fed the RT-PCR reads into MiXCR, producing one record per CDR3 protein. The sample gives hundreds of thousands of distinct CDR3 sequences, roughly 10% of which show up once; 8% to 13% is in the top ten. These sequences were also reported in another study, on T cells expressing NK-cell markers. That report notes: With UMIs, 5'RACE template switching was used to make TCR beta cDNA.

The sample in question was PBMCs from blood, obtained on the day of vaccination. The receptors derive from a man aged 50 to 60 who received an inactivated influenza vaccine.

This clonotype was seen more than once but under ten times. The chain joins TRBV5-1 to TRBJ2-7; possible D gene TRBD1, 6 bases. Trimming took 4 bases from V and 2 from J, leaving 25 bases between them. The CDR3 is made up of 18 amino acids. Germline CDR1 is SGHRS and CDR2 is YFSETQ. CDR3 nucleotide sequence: TGCGCCAGCAGCCTTCGTGGCAGGGGCATGGCCAACACCTACGAGCAGTACTTC. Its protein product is CASSLRGRGMANTYEQYF.

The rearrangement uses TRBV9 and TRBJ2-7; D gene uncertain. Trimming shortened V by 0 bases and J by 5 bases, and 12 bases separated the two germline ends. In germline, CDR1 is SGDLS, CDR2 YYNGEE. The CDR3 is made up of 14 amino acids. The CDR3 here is CASSVGLVSDEQYF. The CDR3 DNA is TGTGCCAGCAGCGTAGGGTTGGTATCGGACGAGCAGTACTTC.

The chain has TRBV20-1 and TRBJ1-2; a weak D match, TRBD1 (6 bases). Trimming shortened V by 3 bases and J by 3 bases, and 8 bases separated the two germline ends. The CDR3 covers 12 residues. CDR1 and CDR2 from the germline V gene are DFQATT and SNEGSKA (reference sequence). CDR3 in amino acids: CSARGHYYGYTF. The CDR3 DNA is TGCAGTGCTAGGGGACACTACTATGGCTACACCTTC.

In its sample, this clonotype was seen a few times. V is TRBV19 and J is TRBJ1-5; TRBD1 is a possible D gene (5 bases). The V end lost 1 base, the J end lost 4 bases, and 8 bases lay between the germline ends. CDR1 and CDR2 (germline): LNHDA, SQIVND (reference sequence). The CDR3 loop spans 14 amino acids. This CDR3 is CASSIGAGNQPQHF. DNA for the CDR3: TGTGCCAGTAGTATAGGAGCAGGGAATCAGCCCCAGCATTTT.

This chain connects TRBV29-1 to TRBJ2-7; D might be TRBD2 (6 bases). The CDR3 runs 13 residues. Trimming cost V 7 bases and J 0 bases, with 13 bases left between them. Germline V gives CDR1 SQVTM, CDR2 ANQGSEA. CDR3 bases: TGCAGCGCGCGGGAAACGGTCTCCTACGAGCAGTACTTC. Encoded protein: CSARETVSYEQYF.

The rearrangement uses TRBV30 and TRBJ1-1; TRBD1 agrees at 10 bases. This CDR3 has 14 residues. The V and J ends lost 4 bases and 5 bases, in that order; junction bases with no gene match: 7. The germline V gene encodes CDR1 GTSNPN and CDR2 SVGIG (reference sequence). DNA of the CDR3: TGTGCCTGGACCCGGGACAGGGGAGGGACTGAAGCTTTCTTT. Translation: CAWTRDRGGTEAFF.

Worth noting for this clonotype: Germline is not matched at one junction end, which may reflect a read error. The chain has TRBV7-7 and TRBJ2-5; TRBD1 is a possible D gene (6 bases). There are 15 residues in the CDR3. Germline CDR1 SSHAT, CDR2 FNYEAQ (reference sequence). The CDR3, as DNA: TGTGCTAGCAGCATAGGACAGCTACGAGTAGAGACCCAGTACTTC. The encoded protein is CASSIGQLRVETQYF.

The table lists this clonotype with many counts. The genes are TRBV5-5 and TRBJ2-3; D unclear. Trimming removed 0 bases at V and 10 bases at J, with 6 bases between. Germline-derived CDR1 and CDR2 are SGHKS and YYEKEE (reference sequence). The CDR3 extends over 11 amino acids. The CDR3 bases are TGTGCCAGCAGCTTGGGGGTTCCGCAGTATTTT. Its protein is CASSLGVPQYF. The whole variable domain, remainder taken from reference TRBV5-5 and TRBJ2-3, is DAGVTQSPTHLIKTRGQQVTLRCSPISGHKSVSWYQQVLGQGPQFIFQYYEKEERGRGNFPDRFSARQFPNYSSELNVNALLLGDSALYLCASSLGVPQYFGPGTRLTVL.

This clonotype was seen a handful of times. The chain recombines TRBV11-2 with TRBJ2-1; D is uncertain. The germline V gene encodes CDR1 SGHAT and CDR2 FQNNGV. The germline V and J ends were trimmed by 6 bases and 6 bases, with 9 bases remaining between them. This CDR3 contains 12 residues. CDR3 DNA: TGTGCCAGCAGATCGGGCATCAATGAGCAGTTCTTC. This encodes CASRSGINEQFF.

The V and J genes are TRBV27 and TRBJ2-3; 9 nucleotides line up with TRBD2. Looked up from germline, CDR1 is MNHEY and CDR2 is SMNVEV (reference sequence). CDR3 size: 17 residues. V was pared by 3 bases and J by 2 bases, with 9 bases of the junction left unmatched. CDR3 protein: CASSFFPSGGNTDTQYF. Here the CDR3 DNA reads TGTGCCAGCAGTTTCTTCCCCAGCGGGGGGAACACAGATACGCAGTATTTT.

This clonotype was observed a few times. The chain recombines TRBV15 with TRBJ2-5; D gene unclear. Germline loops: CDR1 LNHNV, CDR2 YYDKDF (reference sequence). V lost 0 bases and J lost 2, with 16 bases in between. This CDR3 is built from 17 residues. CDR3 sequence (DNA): TGTGCCACCAGCAGAGATCGGAGTTTGCGGCCACAAGAGACCCAGTACTTC. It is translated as CATSRDRSLRPQETQYF.

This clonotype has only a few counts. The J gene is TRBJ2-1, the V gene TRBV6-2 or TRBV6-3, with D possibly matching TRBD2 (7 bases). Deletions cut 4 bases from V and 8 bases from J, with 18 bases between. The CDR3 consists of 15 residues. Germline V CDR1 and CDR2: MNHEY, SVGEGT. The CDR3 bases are TGTGCCAGCAGTTCCGAAGGGGGGGCCCCCGATGAGCAGTTCTTC. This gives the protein CASSSEGGAPDEQFF.

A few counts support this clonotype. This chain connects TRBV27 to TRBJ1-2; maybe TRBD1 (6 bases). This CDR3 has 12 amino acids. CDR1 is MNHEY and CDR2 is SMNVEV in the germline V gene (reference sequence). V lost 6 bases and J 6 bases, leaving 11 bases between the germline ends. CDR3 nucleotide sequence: TGTGCCAGCAGAAGGGGGTTGGATGGCTACACCTTC. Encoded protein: CASRRGLDGYTF.

CDR3 nucleotides: TGCAGTGCTAGAGTAGCGGGGAGATACAATGAGCAGTTCTTC. Residues: CSARVAGRYNEQFF. The rearrangement joins TRBV20-1 to TRBJ2-1, with TRBD2 matching over 8 bases. Germline values: CDR1 DFQATT, CDR2 SNEGSKA (reference sequence). The CDR3 is 14 amino acids. Germline trimming cut 1 base from V and 4 bases from J; bases unmatched to any gene: 3.

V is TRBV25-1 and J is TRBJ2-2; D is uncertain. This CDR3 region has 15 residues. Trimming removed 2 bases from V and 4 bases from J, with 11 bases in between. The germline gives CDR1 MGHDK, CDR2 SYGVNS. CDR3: CASSEVQGRTGELFF. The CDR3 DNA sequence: TGTGCCAGCAGTGAAGTACAAGGACGCACCGGGGAGCTGTTTTTT.

The CDR3 region is CASSYRTGYEQYF. CDR3 bases: TGTGCCAGCAGTTACCGTACGGGCTACGAGCAGTACTTC. The chain recombines TRBV6-5 with TRBJ2-7; no reliable D call. The CDR3 is 13 residues long. Per germline, CDR1 MNHEY and CDR2 SVGAGI. The V end was cut by 2 bases, the J end by 3 bases, with 8 bases between.

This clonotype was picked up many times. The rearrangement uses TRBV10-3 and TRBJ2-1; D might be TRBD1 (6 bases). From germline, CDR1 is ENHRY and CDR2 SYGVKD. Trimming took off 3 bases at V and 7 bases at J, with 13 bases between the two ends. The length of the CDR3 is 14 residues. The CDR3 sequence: CAISESYRENEQFF. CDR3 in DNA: TGTGCCATCAGTGAATCCTACAGGGAAAATGAGCAGTTCTTC.

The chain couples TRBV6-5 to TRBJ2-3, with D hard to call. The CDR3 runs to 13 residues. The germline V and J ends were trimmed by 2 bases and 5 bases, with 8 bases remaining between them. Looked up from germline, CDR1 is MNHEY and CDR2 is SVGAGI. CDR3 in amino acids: CASSYRWEDTQYF. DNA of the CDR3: TGTGCCAGCAGTTACCGGTGGGAAGATACGCAGTATTTT.

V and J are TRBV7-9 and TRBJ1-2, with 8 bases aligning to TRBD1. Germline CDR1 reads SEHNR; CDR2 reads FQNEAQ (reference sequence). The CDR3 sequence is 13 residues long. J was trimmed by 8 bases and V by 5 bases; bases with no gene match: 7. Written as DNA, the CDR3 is TGTGCCAGCAGCCCCCCATCAGGGGGCGGCTACACCTTC. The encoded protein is CASSPPSGGGYTF.

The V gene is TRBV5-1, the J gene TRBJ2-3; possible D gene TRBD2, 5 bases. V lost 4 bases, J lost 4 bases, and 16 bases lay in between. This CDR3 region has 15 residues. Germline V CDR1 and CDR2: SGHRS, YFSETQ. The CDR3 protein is CASSTRGDTPDTQYF. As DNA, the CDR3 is TGCGCCAGCAGCACCCGGGGTGACACGCCAGATACGCAGTATTTT.

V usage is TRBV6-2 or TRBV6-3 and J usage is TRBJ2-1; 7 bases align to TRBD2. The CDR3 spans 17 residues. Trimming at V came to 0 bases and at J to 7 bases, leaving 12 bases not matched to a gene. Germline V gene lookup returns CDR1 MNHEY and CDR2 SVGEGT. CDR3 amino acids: CASSYSKIQPSGNEQFF. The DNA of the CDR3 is TGTGCCAGCAGTTACTCGAAGATTCAGCCTAGCGGTAATGAGCAGTTCTTC.

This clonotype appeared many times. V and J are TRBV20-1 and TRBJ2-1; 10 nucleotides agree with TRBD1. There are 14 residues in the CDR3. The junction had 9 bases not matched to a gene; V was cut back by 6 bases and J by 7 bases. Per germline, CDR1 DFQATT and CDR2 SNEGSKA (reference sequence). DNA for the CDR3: TGCAGTGCAGTAAGACAGGGGGCTTGGAATGAGCAGTTCTTC. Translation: CSAVRQGAWNEQFF.

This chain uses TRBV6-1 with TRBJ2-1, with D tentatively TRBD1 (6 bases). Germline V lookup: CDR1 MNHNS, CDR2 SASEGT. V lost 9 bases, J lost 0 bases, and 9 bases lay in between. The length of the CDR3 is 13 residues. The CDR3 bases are TGTGCCAGTCGACAGGTCTCCTACAATGAGCAGTTCTTC. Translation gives CASRQVSYNEQFF.